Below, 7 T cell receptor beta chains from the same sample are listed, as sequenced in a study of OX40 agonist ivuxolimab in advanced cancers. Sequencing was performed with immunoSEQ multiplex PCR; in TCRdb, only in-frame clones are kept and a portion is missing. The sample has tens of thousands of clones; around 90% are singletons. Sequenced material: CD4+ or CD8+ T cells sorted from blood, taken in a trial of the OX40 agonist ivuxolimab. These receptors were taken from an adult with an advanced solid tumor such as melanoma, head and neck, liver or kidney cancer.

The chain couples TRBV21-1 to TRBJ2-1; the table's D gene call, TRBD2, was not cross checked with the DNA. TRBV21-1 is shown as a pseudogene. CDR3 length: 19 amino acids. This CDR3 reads CASSKVRVTGTSHYNEQFF. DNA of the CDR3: TGTGCCAGCAGCAAAGTGAGGGTCACGGGGACTTCCCACTACAATGAGCAGTTCTTC.

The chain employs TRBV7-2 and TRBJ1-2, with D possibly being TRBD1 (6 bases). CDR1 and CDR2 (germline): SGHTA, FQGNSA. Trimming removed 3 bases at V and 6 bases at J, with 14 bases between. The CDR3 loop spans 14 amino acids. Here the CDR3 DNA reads TGTGCCAGCAGCTTCGTAAGGGGGTTCGATGGCTACACCTTC. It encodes CASSFVRGFDGYTF. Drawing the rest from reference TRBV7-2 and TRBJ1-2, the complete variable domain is GAGVSQSPSNKVTEKGKDVELRCDPISGHTALYWYRQSLGQGLEFLIYFQGNSAPDKSGLPSDRFSAERTGGSVSTLTIQRTQQEDSAVYLCASSFVRGFDGYTFGSGTRLTVV.

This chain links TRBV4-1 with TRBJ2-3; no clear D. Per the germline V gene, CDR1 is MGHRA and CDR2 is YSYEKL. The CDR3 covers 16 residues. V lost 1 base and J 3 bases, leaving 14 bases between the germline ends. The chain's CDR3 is CASSQVLNPQTDTQYF. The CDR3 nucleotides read TGCGCCAGCAGCCAAGTACTAAATCCTCAAACAGATACGCAGTATTTT.

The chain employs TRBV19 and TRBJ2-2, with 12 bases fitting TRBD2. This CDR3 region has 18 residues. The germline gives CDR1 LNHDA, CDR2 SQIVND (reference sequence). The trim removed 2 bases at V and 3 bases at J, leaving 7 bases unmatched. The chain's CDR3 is CASSILRLAGVHTGELFF. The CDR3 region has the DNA TGTGCCAGTAGTATATTGCGACTAGCGGGAGTGCACACCGGGGAGCTGTTTTTT.

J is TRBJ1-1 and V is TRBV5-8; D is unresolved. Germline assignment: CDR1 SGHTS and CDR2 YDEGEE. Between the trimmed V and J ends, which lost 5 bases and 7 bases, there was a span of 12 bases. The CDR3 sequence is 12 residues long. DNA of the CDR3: TGTGCCAGCAGTCAAGAGGCAGTTGAAGCTTTCTTT. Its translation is CASSQEAVEAFF.

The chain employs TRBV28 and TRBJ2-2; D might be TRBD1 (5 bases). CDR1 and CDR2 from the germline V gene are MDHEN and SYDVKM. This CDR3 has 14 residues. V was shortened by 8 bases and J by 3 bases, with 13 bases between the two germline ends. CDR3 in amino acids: CASYKGIYTGELFF. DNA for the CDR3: TGTGCCAGCTATAAGGGGATTTACACCGGGGAGCTGTTTTTT.

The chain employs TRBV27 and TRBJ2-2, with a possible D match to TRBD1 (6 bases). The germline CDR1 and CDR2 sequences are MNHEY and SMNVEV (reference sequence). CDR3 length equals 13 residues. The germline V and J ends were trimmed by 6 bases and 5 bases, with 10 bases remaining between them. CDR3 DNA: TGTGCCAGCAGACTACAGGGTACCGGGGAGCTGTTTTTT. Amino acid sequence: CASRLQGTGELFF.